Below, 22 T cell receptor beta chains from the same sample are listed, as sequenced in a study of resident and recirculating memory T cells in vitiligo. The protocol was immunoSEQ multiplex PCR, while the TCRdb copy is restricted to in-frame clones and leaves out a portion. Of about 42,000 clones in the sample, about nine tenths were seen once. Sequencing input: blood. These receptors originate from a male donor with vitiligo.

The chain recombines TRBV19 with TRBJ2-5; 7 nucleotides agree with TRBD2. The CDR3 consists of 13 residues. The trim removed 6 bases at V and 5 bases at J, leaving 6 bases unmatched. Germline V gives CDR1 LNHDA, CDR2 SQIVND (reference sequence). This CDR3 reads CASSGLVGETQYF. The CDR3 DNA reads TGTGCCAGTAGCGGACTAGTTGGTGAGACCCAGTACTTC.

This clone was picked up a small number of times. The V and J genes are TRBV30 and TRBJ2-5, with D possibly being TRBD2 (5 bases). Germline V lookup: CDR1 GTSNPN, CDR2 SVGIG (reference sequence). V was cut by 0 bases and J by 2 bases, with 13 bases left in between. The CDR3 extends over 15 amino acids. The CDR3: CAWSVLAGIQETQYF. The DNA for the CDR3 is TGTGCCTGGAGTGTACTTGCGGGTATTCAAGAGACCCAGTACTTC.

This sequence joins TRBV9 and TRBJ1-2; D perhaps matches TRBD1 (6 bases). The CDR3 loop spans 14 amino acids. Trimming took off 1 base at V and 7 bases at J, with 14 bases between the two ends. Germline assignment: CDR1 SGDLS and CDR2 YYNGEE. Here the CDR3 reads CASSVSYRASGYTF. The CDR3 nucleotides read TGTGCCAGCAGCGTAAGCTACAGGGCCTCTGGCTACACCTTC.

V and J are TRBV7-9 and TRBJ2-2, with D possibly being TRBD2 (5 bases). V lost 5 bases, J lost 6 bases, and 10 bases lay in between. The germline V gene encodes CDR1 SEHNR and CDR2 FQNEAQ (reference sequence). CDR3 length: 13 amino acids. The CDR3 coding sequence is TGTGCCAGCAGCGACGTGAGGGCCGGGGAGCTGTTTTTT. Residues: CASSDVRAGELFF.

The gene calls are TRBV7-8 and TRBJ2-5; 12 nucleotides align to TRBD2. This CDR3 spans 19 amino acids. Trimming took 1 base from V and 5 from J; bases not matched to a gene: 14. From germline, CDR1 is SGHVS and CDR2 FQNEAQ. The CDR3 region is CASSLVGWLAGGLMETQYF. CDR3 in DNA: TGTGCCAGCAGCTTAGTAGGGTGGCTAGCGGGGGGGCTAATGGAGACCCAGTACTTC.

This sequence joins TRBV18 and TRBJ2-3; tentatively, D is TRBD1 (5 bases). The V end lost 3 bases, the J end lost 1 base, and 14 bases lay between the germline ends. This CDR3 has 16 amino acids. The germline CDR1 and CDR2 sequences are KGHSH and LQKENI. CDR3 nucleotide sequence: TGTGCCAGCTCACCGGGGCCCCACGGAGGCACAGATACGCAGTATTTT. This encodes CASSPGPHGGTDTQYF.

This clone was picked up one time. Other DNA sequences of this sample code for an identical CDR3. This chain links TRBV11-2 with TRBJ2-5, with D perhaps matching TRBD2 (6 bases). Germline-derived CDR1 and CDR2 are SGHAT and FQNNGV. The CDR3 is 14 amino acids. Between the trimmed V and J ends, which lost 1 base and 5 bases, there was a span of 11 bases. CDR3 DNA sequence: TGTGCCAGCAGCTTAGCTGGAGGGCAGGAGACCCAGTACTTC. As protein: CASSLAGGQETQYF.

This clone has only one observation. This rearrangement joins TRBV18 to TRBJ2-5; TRBD2 agrees at 9 bases. CDR1 is KGHSH, CDR2 LQKENI, per germline. The trim removed 0 bases at V and 4 bases at J, leaving 6 bases unmatched. The CDR3 is 16 amino acids. CDR3 loop: CASSPPGSGGRETQYF. CDR3 DNA sequence: TGTGCCAGCTCACCACCGGGCAGCGGGGGGCGAGAGACCCAGTACTTC.

The chain links TRBV11-2 to TRBJ1-6; D unclear. From germline, CDR1 is SGHAT and CDR2 FQNNGV. This CDR3 spans 12 amino acids. The V end lost 3 bases, the J end lost 13 bases, and 10 bases lay between the germline ends. CDR3 nucleotide sequence: TGTGCCAGCAGCTTGGAGGGTCTCCCCCTCCACTTT. The encoded protein is CASSLEGLPLHF.

Of note for this clone: At one end, the junction sequence differs from germline, possibly due to a read error. The chain employs TRBV4-2 and TRBJ2-1; 10 bases line up with TRBD1. Germline loops: CDR1 LGHNA, CDR2 YNFKEQ. This CDR3 comprises 16 residues. The CDR3 spells CASNQGGTGAYNEQFF. CDR3 nucleotide sequence: TGTGCCAGCAACCAAGGTGGGACAGGGGCCTACAATGAGCAGTTCTTC.

V usage is TRBV10-1 and J usage is TRBJ2-3; D is perhaps TRBD2 (7 bases). The V end was cut by 9 bases, the J end by 1 base, with 20 bases between. CDR1 and CDR2 (germline): WNHNN, SYGVQD (reference sequence). This CDR3 comprises 16 residues. The DNA of the CDR3 is TGCGCCAGTTTTGCTAGGGGGGGGCCTGGCACAGATACGCAGTATTTT. It codes for CASFARGGPGTDTQYF.

The CDR3 reads CASSARGSGGTDTQYF. The DNA of the CDR3 is TGTGCCAGCAGTGCCCGGGGTAGCGGGGGGACAGATACGCAGTATTTT. The rearrangement links TRBV6-4 to TRBJ2-3; 10 nucleotides align to TRBD2. Germline V gives CDR1 MRHNA, CDR2 SNTAGT. CDR3 length: 16 residues. The V segment lost 4 bases and the J segment 3 bases; nucleotides outside the gene matches: 7.

The rearrangement uses TRBV4-2 and TRBJ2-2; 9 bases are a match to TRBD2. From germline, CDR1 is LGHNA and CDR2 YNFKEQ. V shed 1 base, J shed 3 bases, and the junction held 0 bases outside the gene matches. The CDR3 has 15 amino acids. In DNA form, the CDR3 reads TGTGCCAGCAGCCAAGGACTAGCGGACACCGGGGAGCTGTTTTTT. This gives the protein CASSQGLADTGELFF.

The chain joins TRBV5-6 to TRBJ1-1; D may be TRBD1 (5 bases). CDR1 is SGHDT and CDR2 is YYEEEE in the germline V gene. The CDR3 is 14 residues long. V gave up 0 bases and J gave up 1 base, with 7 bases separating them. The CDR3 nucleotides are TGTGCCAGCAGCTTGGACAGGAAGAACACTGAAGCTTTCTTT. Translating it yields CASSLDRKNTEAFF.

The chain is built from TRBV15 and TRBJ1-5; 9 nucleotides line up with TRBD1. CDR1 and CDR2 (germline): LNHNV, YYDKDF (reference sequence). V lost 0 bases to trimming and J lost 6 bases; unmatched junction nucleotides: 6. This CDR3 has 16 residues. CDR3 DNA sequence: TGTGCCACCAGCAGAGATCTGGACAGGGGAATTCAGCCCCAGCATTTT. Translated, it gives CATSRDLDRGIQPQHF.

The chain is built from TRBV5-1 and TRBJ2-7, with D maybe TRBD1 (5 bases). CDR1 is SGHRS and CDR2 is YFSETQ in the germline V gene. This CDR3 is built from 14 residues. V dropped 4 bases and J dropped 1 base, with 12 bases sitting between them. The CDR3 sequence is CASSPRTYSYEQYF. The CDR3 DNA follows: TGCGCCAGCAGCCCCCGGACATATTCCTACGAGCAGTACTTC.

The rearrangement uses TRBV5-1 and TRBJ2-1; 13 nucleotides align to TRBD2. V lost 2 bases to trimming and J lost 6 bases; unmatched junction nucleotides: 11. Germline loops: CDR1 SGHRS, CDR2 YFSETQ. This CDR3 is 18 amino acids long. The DNA of the CDR3 is TGCGCCAGCAGCTTTACCACTAGCGGGGGGGAGTTGTCCAATGAGCAGTTCTTC. Its protein is CASSFTTSGGELSNEQFF.

The chain recombines TRBV5-4 with TRBJ2-1; 9 bases map to TRBD1. The V gene end was trimmed by 4 bases and the J gene end by 8 bases; junction bases not matched to a gene: 13. This CDR3 spans 16 amino acids. Germline V gene sequence: CDR1 SGHNT, CDR2 YYREEE (reference sequence). CDR3 nucleotide sequence: TGTGCCAGCAGCAGGCCGGGACAGGGAATAGGCGATGAGCAGTTCTTC. Translated: CASSRPGQGIGDEQFF.

The rearrangement joins TRBV4-2 to TRBJ1-6, with 10 bases lining up with TRBD1. The CDR3 sequence is 16 residues long. Germline values: CDR1 LGHNA, CDR2 YNFKEQ. With V trimmed by 4 bases and J by 10 bases, 10 bases remained unmatched. The CDR3, as DNA: TGTGCCAGCAGCCGTTCCGGGACAGGGGTATGGTCACCCCTCCACTTT. Encoded protein: CASSRSGTGVWSPLHF.

This clone was recorded once. The V gene is TRBV27, the J gene TRBJ1-4, with D perhaps matching TRBD1 (6 bases). V lost 8 bases to trimming and J lost 6 bases, with 10 bases between them. CDR1 is MNHEY, CDR2 SMNVEV, per germline (reference sequence). This CDR3 contains 12 residues. CDR3 bases: TGTGCCAGCGGGACATCCTATGAAAAACTGTTTTTT. It is translated as CASGTSYEKLFF.

This clone appeared a single time. V and J are TRBV6-6 and TRBJ2-7, with D possibly matching TRBD2 (5 bases). Germline V gene sequence: CDR1 MNHNY, CDR2 SVGAGI (reference sequence). Trimming stripped 0 bases from V and 3 bases from J, with 12 bases between. The CDR3 is 15 residues long. The CDR3 bases are TGTGCCAGCAGTTACTCGACTACAGACAACTACGAGCAGTACTTC. It translates to CASSYSTTDNYEQYF.

The chain uses TRBV10-3 and TRBJ2-7; tentatively, D is TRBD1 (5 bases). Germline CDR1 reads ENHRY; CDR2 reads SYGVKD. CDR3 length: 15 residues. Trimming pared 6 bases from V and 3 bases from J, leaving 18 bases between. The CDR3 sequence: CAIRDTTVQFYEQYF. The CDR3 coding sequence is TGTGCCATCAGGGACACGACCGTCCAATTCTACGAGCAGTACTTC.